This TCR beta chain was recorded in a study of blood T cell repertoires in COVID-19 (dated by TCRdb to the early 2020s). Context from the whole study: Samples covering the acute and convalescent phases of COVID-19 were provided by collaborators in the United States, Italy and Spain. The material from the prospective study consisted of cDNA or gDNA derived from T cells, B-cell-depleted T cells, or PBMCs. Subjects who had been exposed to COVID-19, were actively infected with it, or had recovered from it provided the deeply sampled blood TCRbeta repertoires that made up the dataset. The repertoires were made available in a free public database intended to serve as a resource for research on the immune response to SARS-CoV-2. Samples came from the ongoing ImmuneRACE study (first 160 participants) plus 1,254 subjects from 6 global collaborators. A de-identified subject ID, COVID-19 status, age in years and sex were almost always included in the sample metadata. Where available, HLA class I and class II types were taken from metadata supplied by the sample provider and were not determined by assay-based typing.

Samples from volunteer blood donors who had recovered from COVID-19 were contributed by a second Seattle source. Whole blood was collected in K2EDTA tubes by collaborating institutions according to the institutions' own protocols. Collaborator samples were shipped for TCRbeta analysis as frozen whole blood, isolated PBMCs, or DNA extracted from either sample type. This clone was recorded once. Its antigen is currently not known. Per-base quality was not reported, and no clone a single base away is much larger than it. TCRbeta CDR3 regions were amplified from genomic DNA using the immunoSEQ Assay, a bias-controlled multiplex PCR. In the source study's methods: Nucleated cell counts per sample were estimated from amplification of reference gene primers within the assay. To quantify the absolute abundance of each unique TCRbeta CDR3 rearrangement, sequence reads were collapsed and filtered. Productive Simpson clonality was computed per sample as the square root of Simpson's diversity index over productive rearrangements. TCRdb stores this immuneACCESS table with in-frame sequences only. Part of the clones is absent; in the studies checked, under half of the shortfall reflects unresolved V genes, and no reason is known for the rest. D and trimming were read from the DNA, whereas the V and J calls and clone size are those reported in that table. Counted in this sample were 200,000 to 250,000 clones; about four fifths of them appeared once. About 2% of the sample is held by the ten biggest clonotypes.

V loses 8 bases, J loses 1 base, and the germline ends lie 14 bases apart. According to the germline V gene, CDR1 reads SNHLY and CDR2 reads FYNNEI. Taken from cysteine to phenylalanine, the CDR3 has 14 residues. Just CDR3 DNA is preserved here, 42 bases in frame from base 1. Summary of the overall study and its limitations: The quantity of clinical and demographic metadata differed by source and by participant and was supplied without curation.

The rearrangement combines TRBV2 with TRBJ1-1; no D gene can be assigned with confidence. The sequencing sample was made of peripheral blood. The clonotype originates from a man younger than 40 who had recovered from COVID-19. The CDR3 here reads CASVAGGRNTEAFF. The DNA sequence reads TGTGCCAGCGTGGCTGGCGGAAGGAACACTGAAGCTTTCTTT.